These 3 T cell receptor beta chains came from one sample sequenced in a study of T-cell reconstitution after alpha-beta-depleted transplantation in children. Unique molecular identifiers were used in preparing the TCRbeta library. TCRdb passed the PCR reads through MiXCR, listing each CDR3 protein once. The repertoire holds 700,000 to 850,000 distinct CDR3 sequences, with 16% as singletons. Specimen: PBMCs, mostly from graft donor cells, collected 360 days after TCRalphabeta/CD19-depleted stem cell transplant. These receptors all come from a male patient aged 10 to 17 who had a stem cell transplant for acute lymphoblastic leukemia, so the T cells may come from the graft donor.

This clonotype appeared a few times. This sequence joins TRBV29-1 and TRBJ1-4; D remains unclear. The germline gives CDR1 SQVTM, CDR2 ANQGSEA. Trimming cost V 4 bases and J 4 bases, with 10 bases left between them. The CDR3 has 13 amino acids. The CDR3 DNA sequence: TGCAGCGTTGGTAGGGTGGGTAATGAAAAACTGTTTTTT. This codes for CSVGRVGNEKLFF.

V is TRBV19 and J is TRBJ2-2; D unclear. CDR1 and CDR2 from the germline V gene are LNHDA and SQIVND (reference sequence). Trimming removed 8 bases from V and 7 bases from J, with 11 bases in between. This CDR3 region has 12 residues. CDR3 loop: CASGSYGGELFF. CDR3 DNA sequence: TGTGCCAGTGGGTCATACGGCGGGGAGCTGTTTTTT.

This clonotype was recorded a few times. The chain joins TRBV6-2 or TRBV6-3 to TRBJ2-1; 16 bases fit TRBD2. The length of the CDR3 is 19 residues. J was trimmed by 6 bases and V by 2 bases; bases with no gene match: 10. CDR1 is MNHEY and CDR2 is SVGEGT in the germline V gene. The CDR3 sequence is CASSYGGLAGGPNLNEQFF. CDR3 in DNA: TGTGCCAGCAGTTACGGGGGACTAGCGGGAGGGCCGAACCTCAATGAGCAGTTCTTC.